This T cell receptor beta chain was sequenced for a study of post-analysis software for immune sequencing data. For the study at large: Both relapsing-remitting and secondary progressive multiple sclerosis featured among the disease courses, as did progressive-relapsing multiple sclerosis.

The TCR beta cDNA libraries carried unique molecular identifiers. Approximately 550,000 cDNA molecules came from about 1 to 10 million T cells. TCRdb re-called the PCR reads with MiXCR, one entry per CDR3 protein. The sample carries about 760,000 distinct CDR3 sequences, about 32% recorded once. Concerning this clonotype: Antigen: not known.

Study findings and constraints: Same-batch preparations were strongly co-clustered by F measure. With TRBV5-6, TRBV5-1 and TRBV20-1 included, about 5 TRBV segments were more frequent in patients than in controls.

Germline V gives CDR1 SGHDN, CDR2 FVKESK. This CDR3 is built from 16 residues. V was trimmed by 5 bases and J by 0 bases, leaving 14 bases between them. The receptor's source is a girl aged 10 to 17 with multiple sclerosis. This chain links TRBV14 with TRBJ2-4; no firm D call. The sequenced sample was blood. CDR3 loop: CASSFSWEIAKNIQYF. The CDR3 bases are TGTGCCAGCAGCTTCAGTTGGGAAATAGCCAAAAACATTCAGTACTTC.